This T cell receptor beta chain is drawn from a study of naive and memory T cell subsets. Study results and limitations: Especially in CD8 cells, naive repertoires contained a few larger clonotypes, possibly CD45RA-re-expressing memory cells.

This clonotype was recorded at least ten times. No antigen is known for it. The V end was cut by 1 base, the J end by 7 bases, with 17 bases between. The CDR3 sequence is 15 residues long. Germline lookup yields CDR1 LGHDT and CDR2 YNNKEL (reference sequence). Both TRBC1 and TRBC2 were covered by a beta constant-region primer of two equimolar oligonucleotides. Nested alpha and beta constant-region primers with the SP2 primer drove four PCR rounds on ligated cDNA. TCRdb analysed the UMI-ligation and nested PCR reads with MiXCR anew, one entry per CDR3 protein. The table shows some 110,000 distinct CDR3 sequences, with about 14% occurring only once.

V and J are TRBV3-1 and TRBJ2-7; D could derive from TRBD1 or TRBD2 (5 bases each). The sample taken for sequencing was naive CD8+ T cells from blood. The TCR comes from a human donor in good health. In DNA, the CDR3 is TGTGCCAGCAGCCAAGGGCCCGGGACGGCGGAGGAGCAGTACTTC. Protein: CASSQGPGTAEEQYF.